This is a list of T cell receptor beta chains from one sample in a study of shared clonotypes between healthy human individuals. Assay: immunoSEQ multiplex PCR; the TCRdb copy retains only in-frame clones and omits some. This table has almost 700,000 clones, around 92% appearing once. The specimen was naive CD8+ T cells sorted from blood. The receptors here all came from a man between 25 and 39 years old in good health. The CDR3 runs from the conserved cysteine through the conserved F or W. A D gene is named only where the DNA matches it firmly. Where a row states a size, it is once, few, many or the class of an expanded clone; other rows omit it.

TRBV27	TRBD2	TRBJ2-7	once	TGTGCCAGCAGTTTTTTGAGGACTAGAAAGGACGAGCAGTACTTC	CASSFLRTRKDEQYF
TRBV14	NA	TRBJ2-5	NA	TGTGCCAGCAGCCGTACAGGTTGGCGAGAGCAGTACTTC	CASSRTGWREQYF
TRBV6-5	TRBD2	TRBJ2-1	NA	TGTGCCAGCAGTTACGCTAGCGGGAGCGTCGATGAGCAGTTCTTC	CASSYASGSVDEQFF
TRBV30	NA	TRBJ1-5	NA	TGTGCCTGGAGCGAGGGACTAAGCAATCAGCCCCAGCATTTT	CAWSEGLSNQPQHF
TRBV6-5	NA	TRBJ2-7	NA	TGTGCCAGCAGTTACAGCTGGACCCGAGAGCAGTACTTC	CASSYSWTREQYF
TRBV27	NA	TRBJ2-1	NA	TGTGCCAGCAGTTCGGGACCCCGGGGTGAGCAGTTCTTC	CASSSGPRGEQFF
TRBV10-1	NA	TRBJ2-3	NA	TGCGCCAGCAGTGAGACGGGGGCTAGCACAGATACGCAGTATTTT	CASSETGASTDTQYF
TRBV30	NA	TRBJ1-1	NA	TGTGCCTGGAGTGTCGGGGGGGCCGGCACTGAAGCTTTCTTT	CAWSVGGAGTEAFF
TRBV14	NA	TRBJ2-7	NA	TGTGCCAGCAGCCAAGAAGGGAGTAGATCCTACGAGCAGTACTTC	CASSQEGSRSYEQYF
TRBV28	NA	TRBJ1-4	NA	TGTGCCAGTATCGACATCGGGACAACCCTAGGTGAAAAACTGTTTTTT	CASIDIGTTLGEKLFF
TRBV14	TRBD1	TRBJ1-2	NA	TGTGCCAGCAGCCGCTGGGAGGAGGACAGGGGGCTTGGCTACACCTTC	CASSRWEEDRGLGYTF
TRBV29-1	TRBD2	TRBJ2-1	NA	TGCAGCGTTGAAGCGACTAGCGGGAGTGTGATCTTC	CSVEATSGSVIF
TRBV5-5	NA	TRBJ1-1	NA	TGTGCCAGCAGCTTGTTGGCGCCCGAACCCCCGAACACTGAAGCTTTCTTT	CASSLLAPEPPNTEAFF
TRBV7-9	NA	TRBJ2-1	NA	TGTGCCAGCAGCCACCGGGACACGCCTTACAATGAGCAGTTCTTC	CASSHRDTPYNEQFF
TRBV5-1	TRBD2	TRBJ2-1	NA	TGCGCCAGCGACCCCACGGGGGGGTTAAATAGTGATGAGCAGTTCTTC	CASDPTGGLNSDEQFF
TRBV7-9	TRBD1	TRBJ2-4	few	TGTGCCAGCAGGCCGGGACAGGGGATGAACATTCAGTACTTC	CASRPGQGMNIQYF
TRBV11-3	TRBD2	TRBJ2-1	NA	TGTGCCAGCAGCAAAGATGGCCGACTAGCGGGAGTGGGTTACAATGAGCAGTTCTTC	CASSKDGRLAGVGYNEQFF
TRBV29-1	TRBD1	TRBJ2-7	NA	TGCAGCGTTCCCGGGACAGGGGGCGCGCCAGGGATTAGAGGGCAGTACTTC	CSVPGTGGAPGIRGQYF
TRBV5-4	NA	TRBJ2-7	NA	TGTGCCAGCAGCCAAGATCCTGGGGTGAGCTCCTACGAGCAGTACTTC	CASSQDPGVSSYEQYF
TRBV29-1	NA	TRBJ2-2	NA	TGCAGCGTTGAAGGGGCTAGCGAGAACACCGGGGAGCTGTTTTTT	CSVEGASENTGELFF
TRBV7-6	TRBD1	TRBJ2-7	NA	TGTGCCAGCAGCCCTCGGGACAGGGTGTCTTCAGGGGCCTACGAGCAGTACTTC	CASSPRDRVSSGAYEQYF
TRBV5-6	NA	TRBJ2-5	NA	TGTGCCAGCAGCTTGGTGCGGGACCGGCAAGAGACCCAGTACTTC	CASSLVRDRQETQYF
TRBV7-9	NA	TRBJ2-7	few	TGTGCCAGCAGCTTATATGGGTACGAGCAGTACTTC	CASSLYGYEQYF
TRBV7-9	NA	TRBJ2-3	NA	TGTGCCAGCAGCTCCCCAGGCAGGGAGGATACGCAGTATTTT	CASSSPGREDTQYF
TRBV27	TRBD2	TRBJ2-1	NA	TGTGCCAGCAGTTCCCTCCTAGCGGGAGTGTCGAATGAGCAGTTCTTC	CASSSLLAGVSNEQFF
TRBV9	TRBD2	TRBJ2-1	NA	TGTGCCAGCACCGGAAGCGGGACGCAATACAATGAGCAGTTCTTC	CASTGSGTQYNEQFF
TRBV7-2	NA	TRBJ2-1	NA	TGTGCCAGCAGCCCCCCCCCAGGGTGGGTCGATGAGCAGTTCTTC	CASSPPPGWVDEQFF
TRBV5-4	NA	TRBJ1-1	NA	TGTGCCAGCAGCTCTGGGGCGGCTGAAGCTTTCTTT	CASSSGAAEAFF
TRBV27	NA	TRBJ1-5	few	TGTGCCAGCAGTGAGACGGGGGGCAATCAGCCCCAGCATTTT	CASSETGGNQPQHF
TRBV7-9	TRBD1	TRBJ2-7	NA	TGTGCCAGCAGCTTGGCCTCGGGGACAGGAGTCTTTGAGCAGTACTTC	CASSLASGTGVFEQYF
TRBV2	NA	TRBJ2-1	NA	TGTGCCAGCATCAGCGGACCTCCCTACAATGAGCAGTTCTTC	CASISGPPYNEQFF
TRBV11-2	TRBD2	TRBJ2-7	NA	TGTGCCAGCAGCTTAGGGTTAGCGGGAGCGTCCTACGAGCAGTACTTC	CASSLGLAGASYEQYF
TRBV28	TRBD1	TRBJ2-7	NA	TGTGCCAGCAGTAAAGGACAGGGAGATTCCTACGAGCAGTACTTC	CASSKGQGDSYEQYF
TRBV11-2	TRBD2	TRBJ2-3	NA	TGTGCCAGCAGCTTAATCACTAGCGGGGACACAGATACGCAGTATTTT	CASSLITSGDTDTQYF
TRBV9	TRBD2	TRBJ2-1	NA	TGTGCCAGCAGCACTAGCGGCGCCGTTTCCAATGAGCAGTTCTTC	CASSTSGAVSNEQFF
TRBV28	NA	TRBJ2-7	NA	TGTGCCAGCAGCTTCCGTCTCCCAGGGGAGCAGTACTTC	CASSFRLPGEQYF
TRBV27	NA	TRBJ1-3	NA	TGTGCCAGCAGTTTATTATCGGGATGGGGGAGCTTAGCTGGAAACACCATATATTTT	CASSLLSGWGSLAGNTIYF
TRBV5-1	TRBD2	TRBJ2-7	NA	TGCGCCAGCAGCTTGACTCGCGGGAGTACCTCCTACGAGCAGTACTTC	CASSLTRGSTSYEQYF
TRBV19	TRBD2	TRBJ2-1	once	TGTGCCAGTACCTCATACGGGGGGGCCTACAATGAGCAGTTCTTC	CASTSYGGAYNEQFF
TRBV28	NA	TRBJ2-7	many	TGTGCCAGCAGTTTACTTAACTACGAGCAGTACTTC	CASSLLNYEQYF
TRBV19	TRBD2	TRBJ2-2	NA	TGTGCCAGTAGTAGGCTAGCGGGAGGCACCGGGGAGCTGTTTTTT	CASSRLAGGTGELFF
TRBV4-3	TRBD2	TRBJ2-5	NA	TGCGCCAGCAGCCCTCTAGCGGGAGGGCCGTGGGAGACCCAGTACTTC	CASSPLAGGPWETQYF
TRBV14	NA	TRBJ1-4	NA	TGTGCCAGCAGCCCTGGACAGATTAATGAAAAACTGTTTTTT	CASSPGQINEKLFF
TRBV30	NA	TRBJ2-1	NA	TGTGCCTGGAGTGCGGGCAGGGGCTACAATGAGCAGTTCTTC	CAWSAGRGYNEQFF
TRBV13	NA	TRBJ1-3	NA	TGTGCCAGCAGCCCGCGTGAAAGTCCCCACACCATATATTTT	CASSPRESPHTIYF
TRBV9	TRBD2	TRBJ2-1	NA	TGTGCCAGCAGCGTAGTTGTTAGCGGGGGATACAATGAGCAGTTCTTC	CASSVVVSGGYNEQFF
TRBV29-1	NA	TRBJ1-1	NA	TGCAGCGTATCGGGACCGTGGAACACTGAAGCTTTCTTT	CSVSGPWNTEAFF
TRBV29-1	TRBD1	TRBJ2-7	NA	TGCAGCGTTGAAGATCGGACAGGGGACTACGAGCAGTACTTC	CSVEDRTGDYEQYF
TRBV5-1	TRBD1	TRBJ2-5	NA	TGCGCCAGCAGCTTGAGCCAGGGGGTACGGGGAGAGACCCAGTACTTC	CASSLSQGVRGETQYF
TRBV29-1	NA	TRBJ1-1	NA	TGCAGCGTTGACGACGGGAACACTGAAGCTTTCTTT	CSVDDGNTEAFF